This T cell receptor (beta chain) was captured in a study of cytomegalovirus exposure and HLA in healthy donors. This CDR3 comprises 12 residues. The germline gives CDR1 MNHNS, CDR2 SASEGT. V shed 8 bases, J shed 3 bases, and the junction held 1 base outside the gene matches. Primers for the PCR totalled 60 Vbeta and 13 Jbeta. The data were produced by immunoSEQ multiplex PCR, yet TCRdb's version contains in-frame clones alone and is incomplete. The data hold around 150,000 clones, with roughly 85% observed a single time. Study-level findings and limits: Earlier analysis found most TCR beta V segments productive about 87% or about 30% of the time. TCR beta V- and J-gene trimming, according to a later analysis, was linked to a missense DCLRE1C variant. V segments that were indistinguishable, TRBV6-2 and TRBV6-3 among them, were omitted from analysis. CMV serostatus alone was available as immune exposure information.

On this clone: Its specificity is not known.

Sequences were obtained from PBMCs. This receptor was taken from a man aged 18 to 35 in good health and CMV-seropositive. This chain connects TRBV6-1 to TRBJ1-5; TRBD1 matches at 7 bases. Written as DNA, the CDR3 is TGTGCCAGCCAGGGGGTCAATCAGCCCCAGCATTTT. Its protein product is CASQGVNQPQHF.